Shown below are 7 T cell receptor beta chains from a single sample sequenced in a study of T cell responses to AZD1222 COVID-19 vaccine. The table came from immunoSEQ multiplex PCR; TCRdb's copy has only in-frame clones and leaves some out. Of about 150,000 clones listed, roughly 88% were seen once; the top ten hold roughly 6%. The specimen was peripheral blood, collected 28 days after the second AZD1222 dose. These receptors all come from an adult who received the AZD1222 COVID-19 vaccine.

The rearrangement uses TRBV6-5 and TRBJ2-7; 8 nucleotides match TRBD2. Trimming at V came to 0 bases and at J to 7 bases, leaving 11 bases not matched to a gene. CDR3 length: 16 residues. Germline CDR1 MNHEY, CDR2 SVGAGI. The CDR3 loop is CASSYSASGSAGEQYF. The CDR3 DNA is TGTGCCAGCAGTTACTCTGCCAGCGGGAGTGCGGGTGAGCAGTACTTC.

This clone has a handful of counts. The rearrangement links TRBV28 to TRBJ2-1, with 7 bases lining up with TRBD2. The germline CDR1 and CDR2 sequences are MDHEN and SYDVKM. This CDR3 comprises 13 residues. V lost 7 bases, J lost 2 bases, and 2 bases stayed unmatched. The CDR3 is CASMGGTYNEQFF. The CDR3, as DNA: TGTGCCAGCATGGGGGGGACCTACAATGAGCAGTTCTTC.

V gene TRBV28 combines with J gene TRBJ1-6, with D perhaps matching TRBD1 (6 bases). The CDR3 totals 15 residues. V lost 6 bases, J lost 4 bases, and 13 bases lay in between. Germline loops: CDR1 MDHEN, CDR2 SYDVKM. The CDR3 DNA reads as TGTGCCAGCAGCCCAGGACAGCTTTATAATTCACCCCTCCACTTT. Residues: CASSPGQLYNSPLHF.

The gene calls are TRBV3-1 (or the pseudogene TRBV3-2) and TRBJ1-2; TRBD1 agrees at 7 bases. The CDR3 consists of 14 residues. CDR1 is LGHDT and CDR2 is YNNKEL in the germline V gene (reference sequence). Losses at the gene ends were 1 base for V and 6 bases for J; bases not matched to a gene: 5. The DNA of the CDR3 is TGTGCCAGCAGCCAAGGGGGGACAGAGAATGGCTACACCTTC. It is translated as CASSQGGTENGYTF.

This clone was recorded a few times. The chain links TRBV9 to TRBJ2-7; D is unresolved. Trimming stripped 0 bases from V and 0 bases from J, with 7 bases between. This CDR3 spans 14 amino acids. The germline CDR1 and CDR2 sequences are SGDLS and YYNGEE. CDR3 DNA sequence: TGTGCCAGCAGCGTAGTTCCGTCCTCCTACGAGCAGTACTTC. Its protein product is CASSVVPSSYEQYF.

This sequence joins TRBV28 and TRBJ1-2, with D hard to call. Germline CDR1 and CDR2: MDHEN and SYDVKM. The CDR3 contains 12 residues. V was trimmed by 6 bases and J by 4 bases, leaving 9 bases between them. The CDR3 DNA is TGTGCCAGCAGCACTGCTGTCTATGGCTACACCTTC. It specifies CASSTAVYGYTF.

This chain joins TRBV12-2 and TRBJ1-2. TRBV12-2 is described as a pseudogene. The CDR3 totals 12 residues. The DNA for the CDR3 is TGTGCAAGTCGCCGGATACATGTACCAAGACTATTC. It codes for CASRRIHVPRLF.